One and the same sample provided the 7 T cell receptor beta chains below, sequenced in a study of cytomegalovirus exposure and HLA in healthy donors. The protocol was immunoSEQ multiplex PCR, while the TCRdb copy is restricted to in-frame clones and leaves out a portion. Among approximately 190,000 clones listed, approximately 84% were seen once. The sequenced sample consisted of PBMCs. Receptor source: a man aged 18-30 years in good health and CMV-seropositive.

V usage is TRBV6-5 and J usage is TRBJ2-7; a weak D match, TRBD1 (6 bases). Per germline, CDR1 MNHEY and CDR2 SVGAGI. CDR3 length equals 14 residues. V was cut by 9 bases and J by 8 bases, with 23 bases left in between. For the CDR3, the DNA is TGTGCCAGTCATCCCCCCGGGACACCCACCCAGCAGTACTTC. Residues: CASHPPGTPTQQYF.

The V call is TRBV13, the J call TRBJ2-4, with 7 bases matching TRBD1. The junction had 7 bases not matched to a gene; V was cut back by 6 bases and J by 2 bases. Germline CDR1 reads PRHDT; CDR2 reads FYEKMQ (reference sequence). This CDR3 contains 15 residues. Written as DNA, the CDR3 is TGTGCCAGCAGAACAGGGGTCGAGTCCAAAAACATTCAGTACTTC. Its translation: CASRTGVESKNIQYF.

This clone was observed a single time. This chain connects TRBV4-3 to TRBJ2-7; 10 bases match TRBD2. CDR3 size: 20 residues. J lost 4 bases, V lost 0 bases, and 18 bases had no gene match. Per germline, CDR1 LGHNA and CDR2 YSLEER. CDR3 sequence (DNA): TGCGCCAGCAGCCAAGATTTTTTGCTAGCGGGAGATTTTTTTGAATACGAGCAGTACTTC. Residues: CASSQDFLLAGDFFEYEQYF.

The J gene is TRBJ1-4, the V gene TRBV10-3; unclear D gene. The CDR3 sequence is 15 residues long. With 10 bases removed from V and 4 bases from J, the gap between germline ends came to 19 bases. Germline V gene lookup returns CDR1 ENHRY and CDR2 SYGVKD. The DNA of the CDR3 is TGTGCCAAATCACCGGAGGAGACCCATAATGAAAAACTGTTTTTT. This sequence encodes CAKSPEETHNEKLFF.

The sample holds one count of this clone. This sequence joins TRBV7-2 and TRBJ2-1; 9 bases line up with TRBD1. The CDR3 sequence is 15 residues long. Germline trimming cut 6 bases from V and 6 bases from J; bases unmatched to any gene: 9. Germline CDR1 is SGHTA and CDR2 is FQGNSA. CDR3 DNA sequence: TGTGCCAGCAGACAACAGGGGGCGCGACCCAATGAGCAGTTCTTC. Encoded protein: CASRQQGARPNEQFF.

The V and J genes are TRBV5-8 and TRBJ1-2; 7 positions match TRBD1. This CDR3 is 17 amino acids long. V shed 5 bases and J 2 bases; nucleotides not matched to a gene: 15. Germline lookup yields CDR1 SGHTS and CDR2 YDEGEE. Here the CDR3 reads CASSLPRGQGENYGYTF. Written as DNA, the CDR3 is TGTGCCAGCAGTCTACCGAGAGGGCAGGGGGAGAACTATGGCTACACCTTC.

This rearrangement joins TRBV25-1 to TRBJ1-3, with D unclear. V lost 4 bases and J lost 5, with 9 bases in between. The length of the CDR3 is 13 residues. Germline V CDR1 and CDR2: MGHDK, SYGVNS. The CDR3 DNA is TGTGCCAGCAGTGCGGCAGCGAGAAACACCATATATTTT. Translating it yields CASSAAARNTIYF.